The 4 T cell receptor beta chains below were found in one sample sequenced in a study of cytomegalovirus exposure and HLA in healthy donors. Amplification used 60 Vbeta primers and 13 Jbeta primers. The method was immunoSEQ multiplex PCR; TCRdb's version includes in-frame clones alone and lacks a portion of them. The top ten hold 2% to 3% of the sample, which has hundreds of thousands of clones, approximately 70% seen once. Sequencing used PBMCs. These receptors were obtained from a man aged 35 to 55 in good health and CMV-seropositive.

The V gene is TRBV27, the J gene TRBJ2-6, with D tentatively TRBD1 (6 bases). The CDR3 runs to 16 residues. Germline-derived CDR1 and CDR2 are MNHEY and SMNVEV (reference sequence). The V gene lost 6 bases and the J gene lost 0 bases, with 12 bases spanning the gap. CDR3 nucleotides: TGTGCCAGCAGGATCAGGGGCCCCTCTGGGGCCAACGTCCTGACTTTC. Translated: CASRIRGPSGANVLTF.

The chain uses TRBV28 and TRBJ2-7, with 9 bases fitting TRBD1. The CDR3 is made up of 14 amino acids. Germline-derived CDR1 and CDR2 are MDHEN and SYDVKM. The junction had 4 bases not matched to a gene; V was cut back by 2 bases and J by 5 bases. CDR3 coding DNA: TGTGCCAGCAGTTTAACAGGGGGCTTTCACGAGCAGTACTTC. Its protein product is CASSLTGGFHEQYF.

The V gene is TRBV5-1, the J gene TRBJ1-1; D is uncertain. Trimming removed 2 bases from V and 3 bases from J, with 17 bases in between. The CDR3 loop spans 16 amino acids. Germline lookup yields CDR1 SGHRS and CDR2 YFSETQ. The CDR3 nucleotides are TGCGCCAGCAGCTTTACGGGGTCGAGGTTCGACACTGAAGCTTTCTTT. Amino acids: CASSFTGSRFDTEAFF.

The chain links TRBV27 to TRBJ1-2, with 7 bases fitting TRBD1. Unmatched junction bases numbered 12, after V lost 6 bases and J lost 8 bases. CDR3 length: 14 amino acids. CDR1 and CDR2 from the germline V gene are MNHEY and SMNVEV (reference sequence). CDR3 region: CASRAGGPARGYTF. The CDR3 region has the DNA TGTGCCAGCAGGGCAGGGGGGCCGGCGAGGGGCTACACCTTC.